This TCR beta chain was obtained from a study of shared clonotypes between healthy human individuals. Study-level background: The study drew on a couple of women and a few men aged 18 to 49 as donors. Each donor's CD8 memory used one plate, CD8 naive two, each CD4 subset three. Study-wide results and limits: Generation of non-shared clonotypes was less probable than generation of clonotypes shared by all four donors.

In regard to this clone: What it binds is unknown.

The study ran the assay at deep level. Profiling relied on immunoSEQ multiplex PCR, and the TCRdb table lists in-frame clones only, not all of them. The data show some 2 million clones, about 95% seen once. Positively selected for CCR7, the CD45RO-negative cells used as naive CD8 cells excluded terminally differentiated effector memory CD45RA+ cells. The CDR3 extends over 22 amino acids. Between the trimmed V and J ends, which lost 3 bases and 0 bases, there was a span of 27 bases. Germline V gene sequence: CDR1 PRHDT, CDR2 FYEKMQ (reference sequence). The V gene is TRBV13, the J gene TRBJ1-6; a weak D match, TRBD1 (6 bases). Sequencing was done on a sample of naive CD8+ T cells sorted from blood. The receptor comes from a man younger than 35 in good health. The CDR3 region has the DNA TGTGCCAGCAGCTTCTCCCCATACGGGGGCAGCAGGGTCAGCTCCTATAATTCACCCCTCCACTTT. It encodes CASSFSPYGGSRVSSYNSPLHF.